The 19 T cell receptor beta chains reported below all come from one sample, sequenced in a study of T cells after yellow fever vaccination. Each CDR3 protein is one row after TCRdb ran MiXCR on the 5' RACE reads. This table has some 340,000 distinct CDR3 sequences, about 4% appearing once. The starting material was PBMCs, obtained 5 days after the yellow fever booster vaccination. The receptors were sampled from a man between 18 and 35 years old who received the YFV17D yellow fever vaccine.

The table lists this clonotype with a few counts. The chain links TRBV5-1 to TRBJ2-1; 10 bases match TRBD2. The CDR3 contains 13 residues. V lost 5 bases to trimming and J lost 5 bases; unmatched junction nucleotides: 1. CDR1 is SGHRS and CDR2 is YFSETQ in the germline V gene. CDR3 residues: CASSSGGNNEQFF. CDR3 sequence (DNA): TGCGCCAGCAGTAGCGGGGGGAACAATGAGCAGTTCTTC.

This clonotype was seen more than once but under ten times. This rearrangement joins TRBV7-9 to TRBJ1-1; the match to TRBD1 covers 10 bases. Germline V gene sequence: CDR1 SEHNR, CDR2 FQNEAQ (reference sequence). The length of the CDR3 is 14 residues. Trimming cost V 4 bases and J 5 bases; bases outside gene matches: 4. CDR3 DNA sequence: TGTGCCAGCAGCTGGACAGGGGGTTTGACTGAAGCTTTCTTT. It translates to CASSWTGGLTEAFF.

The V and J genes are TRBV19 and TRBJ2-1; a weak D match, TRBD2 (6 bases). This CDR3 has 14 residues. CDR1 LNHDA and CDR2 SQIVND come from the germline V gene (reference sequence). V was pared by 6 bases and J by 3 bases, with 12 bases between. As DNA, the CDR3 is TGTGCCAGTAGCTCGGGACTCTACTACAATGAGCAGTTCTTC. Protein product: CASSSGLYYNEQFF.

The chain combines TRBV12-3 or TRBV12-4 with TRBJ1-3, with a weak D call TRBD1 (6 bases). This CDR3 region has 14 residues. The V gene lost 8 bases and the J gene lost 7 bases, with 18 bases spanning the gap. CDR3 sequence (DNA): TGTGCCAGCGGTTCCGCGGGGGGCTGGAACACCATATATTTT. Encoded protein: CASGSAGGWNTIYF.

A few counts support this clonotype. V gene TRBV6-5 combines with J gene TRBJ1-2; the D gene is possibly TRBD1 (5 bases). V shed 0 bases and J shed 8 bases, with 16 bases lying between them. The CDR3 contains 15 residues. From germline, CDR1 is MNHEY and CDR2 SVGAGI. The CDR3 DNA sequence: TGTGCCAGCAGTTACTCGGGGACCCCAAGTCTCGGCTACACCTTC. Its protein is CASSYSGTPSLGYTF.

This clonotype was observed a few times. CDR3 residues: CASSPDEGMTQYF. CDR3 nucleotide sequence: TGTGCCAGCTCACCCGACGAGGGGATGACGCAGTATTTT. The genes are TRBV18 and TRBJ2-3; the D gene could be TRBD1 or TRBD2 (5 bases each). The germline gives CDR1 KGHSH, CDR2 LQKENI. CDR3 length: 13 amino acids. Trimming cost V 3 bases and J 9 bases, with 13 bases left between them.

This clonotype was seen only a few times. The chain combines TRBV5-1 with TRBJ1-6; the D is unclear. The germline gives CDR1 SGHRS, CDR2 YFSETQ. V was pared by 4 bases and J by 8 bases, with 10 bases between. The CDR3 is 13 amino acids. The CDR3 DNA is TGCGCCAGCAGCCGAGAACGCGATTCACCCCTCCACTTT. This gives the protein CASSRERDSPLHF.

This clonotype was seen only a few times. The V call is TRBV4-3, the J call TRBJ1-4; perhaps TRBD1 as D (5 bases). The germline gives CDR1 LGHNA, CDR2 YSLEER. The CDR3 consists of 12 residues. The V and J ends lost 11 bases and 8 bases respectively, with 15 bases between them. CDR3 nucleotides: TGCGCCTCCTCCGGGACCGAGGAAAAACTGTTTTTT. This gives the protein CASSGTEEKLFF.

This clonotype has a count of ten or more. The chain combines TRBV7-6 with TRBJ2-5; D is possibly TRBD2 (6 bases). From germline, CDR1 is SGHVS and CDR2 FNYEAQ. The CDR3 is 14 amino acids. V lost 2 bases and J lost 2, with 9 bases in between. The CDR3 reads CASSLLEGQETQYF. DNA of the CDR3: TGTGCCAGCAGCTTACTGGAGGGGCAAGAGACCCAGTACTTC.

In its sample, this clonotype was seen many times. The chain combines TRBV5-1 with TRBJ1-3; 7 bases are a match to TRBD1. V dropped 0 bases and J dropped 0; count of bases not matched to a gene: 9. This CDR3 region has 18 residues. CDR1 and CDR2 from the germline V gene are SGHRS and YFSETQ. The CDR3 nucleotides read TGCGCCAGCAGCTTGGTGGGGTCGGACAGGTCCTCTGGAAACACCATATATTTT. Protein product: CASSLVGSDRSSGNTIYF. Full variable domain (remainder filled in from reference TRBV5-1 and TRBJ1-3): KAGVTQTPRYLIKTRGQQVTLSCSPISGHRSVSWYQQTPGQGLQFLFEYFSETQRNKGNFPGRFSGRQFSNSRSEMNVSTLELGDSALYLCASSLVGSDRSSGNTIYFGEGSWLTVV.

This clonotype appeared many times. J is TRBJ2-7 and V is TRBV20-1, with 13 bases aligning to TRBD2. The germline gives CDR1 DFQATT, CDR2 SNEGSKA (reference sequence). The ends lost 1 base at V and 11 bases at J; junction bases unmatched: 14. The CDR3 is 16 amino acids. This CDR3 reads CSARGPSGTSGEPKYV. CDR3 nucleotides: TGCAGTGCTAGAGGGCCCTCCGGGACTAGCGGGGAGCCGAAGTACGTC.

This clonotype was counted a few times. CDR3 sequence reads: CASSLGGTDTYEQYV. The CDR3, as DNA: TGCGCCAGCAGCTTGGGAGGGACAGATACCTACGAGCAGTACGTC. The chain employs TRBV5-1 and TRBJ2-7; 7 nucleotides agree with TRBD1. Germline assignment: CDR1 SGHRS and CDR2 YFSETQ. There are 15 residues in the CDR3. The V and J ends lost 0 bases and 2 bases, in that order; junction bases with no gene match: 5.

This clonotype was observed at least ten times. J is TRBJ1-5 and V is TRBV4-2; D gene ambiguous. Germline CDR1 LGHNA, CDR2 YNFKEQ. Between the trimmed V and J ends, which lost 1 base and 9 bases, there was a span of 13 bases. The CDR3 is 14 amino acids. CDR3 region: CASSQGVTVGPQHF. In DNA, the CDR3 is TGTGCCAGCAGCCAAGGGGTGACTGTCGGGCCCCAGCATTTT.

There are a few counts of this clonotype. CDR3 residues: CASSFSAVGHNEQFF. The CDR3 DNA follows: TGTGCCAGCAGTTTTTCGGCAGTGGGACACAATGAGCAGTTCTTC. The chain combines TRBV27 with TRBJ2-1, with D perhaps given as TRBD1 or TRBD2 (5 bases each). This CDR3 is built from 15 residues. The germline V and J ends were trimmed by 3 bases and 5 bases, with 14 bases remaining between them. Germline V lookup: CDR1 MNHEY, CDR2 SMNVEV (reference sequence).

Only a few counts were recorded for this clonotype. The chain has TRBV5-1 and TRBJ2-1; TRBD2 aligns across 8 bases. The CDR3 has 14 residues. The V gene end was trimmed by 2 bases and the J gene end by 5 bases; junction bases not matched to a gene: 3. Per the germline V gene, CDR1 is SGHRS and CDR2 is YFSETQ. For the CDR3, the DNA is TGCGCCAGCAGCTTTTCAGCGGGAGACAATGAGCAGTTCTTC. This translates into CASSFSAGDNEQFF.

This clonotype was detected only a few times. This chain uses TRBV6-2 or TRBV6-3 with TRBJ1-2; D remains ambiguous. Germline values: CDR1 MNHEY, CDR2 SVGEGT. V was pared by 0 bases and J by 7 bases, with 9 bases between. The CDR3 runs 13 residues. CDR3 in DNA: TGTGCCAGCAGTTACTCTGGGAAGAGTGGCTACACCTTC. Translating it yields CASSYSGKSGYTF.

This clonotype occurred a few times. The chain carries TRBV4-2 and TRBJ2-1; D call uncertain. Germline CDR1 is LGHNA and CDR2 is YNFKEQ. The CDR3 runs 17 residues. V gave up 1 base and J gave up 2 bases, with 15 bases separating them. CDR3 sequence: CASSQVGTAPTYNEQFF. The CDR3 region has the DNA TGTGCCAGCAGCCAAGTTGGTACCGCCCCTACCTACAATGAGCAGTTCTTC.

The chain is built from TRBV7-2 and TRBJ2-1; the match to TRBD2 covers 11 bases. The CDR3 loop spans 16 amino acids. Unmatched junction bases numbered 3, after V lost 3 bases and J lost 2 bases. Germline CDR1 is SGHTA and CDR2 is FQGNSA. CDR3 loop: CASSFVAGGAYNEQFF. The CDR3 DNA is TGTGCCAGCAGCTTTGTAGCGGGAGGGGCCTACAATGAGCAGTTCTTC.

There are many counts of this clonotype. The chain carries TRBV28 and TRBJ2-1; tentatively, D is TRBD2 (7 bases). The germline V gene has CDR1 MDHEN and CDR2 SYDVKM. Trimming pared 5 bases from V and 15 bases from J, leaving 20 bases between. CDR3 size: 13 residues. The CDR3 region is CASSNRAGAPGFF. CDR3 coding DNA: TGTGCCAGCAGTAACCGGGCGGGGGCTCCGGGGTTCTTC.